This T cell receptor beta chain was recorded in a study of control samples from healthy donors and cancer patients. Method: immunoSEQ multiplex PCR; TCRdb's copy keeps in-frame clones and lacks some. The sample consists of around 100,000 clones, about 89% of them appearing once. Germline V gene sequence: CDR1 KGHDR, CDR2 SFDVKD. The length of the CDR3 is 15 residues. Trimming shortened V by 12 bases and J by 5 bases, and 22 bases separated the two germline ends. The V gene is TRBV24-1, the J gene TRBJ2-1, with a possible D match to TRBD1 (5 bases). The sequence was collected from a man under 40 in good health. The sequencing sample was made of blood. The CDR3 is CASGATGRRDNEQFF. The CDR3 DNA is TGTGCCTCCGGAGCCACAGGCCGACGGGACAATGAGCAGTTCTTC.